One sample yielded the 13 T cell receptor beta chains listed below, sequenced in a study of blood T cell repertoires in COVID-19. TCRdb's copy holds only in-frame clones and misses some; the assay was immunoSEQ multiplex PCR. The data show 380,000 or so clones, about 90% seen once. Sample: peripheral blood. These receptors all come from a man between 35 and 55 years old with acute or convalescent COVID-19.

A few counts support this clone. This sequence joins TRBV7-8 and TRBJ1-4; no firm D call. This CDR3 comprises 17 residues. The germline V gene encodes CDR1 SGHVS and CDR2 FQNEAQ. Trimming cost V 2 bases and J 8 bases, with 21 bases left between them. The CDR3 loop is CASSLTRGSQRGEKLFF. CDR3 nucleotide sequence: TGTGCCAGCAGCTTAACCCGCGGCAGCCAACGTGGAGAAAAACTGTTTTTT.

The CDR3 loop reads CASSIDSSNQPQHF. The CDR3 nucleotides read TGTGCCAGTAGTATAGACAGTAGCAATCAGCCCCAGCATTTT. This chain uses TRBV19 with TRBJ1-5; D not resolved. CDR3 length: 14 amino acids. The V and J ends lost 0 bases and 0 bases respectively, with 3 bases between them. CDR1 and CDR2 from the germline V gene are LNHDA and SQIVND (reference sequence).

This chain uses TRBV10-3 with TRBJ1-6; D possibly corresponds to TRBD1 (6 bases). Between the trimmed V and J ends, which lost 0 bases and 7 bases, there was a span of 13 bases. The germline gives CDR1 ENHRY, CDR2 SYGVKD. The CDR3 spans 16 residues. This CDR3 is CAISESAGAINSPLHF. The CDR3 nucleotides are TGTGCCATCAGTGAGTCGGCAGGGGCGATAAATTCACCCCTCCACTTT.

CDR3 region: CASRETADLTHGQYF. The CDR3 DNA is TGTGCCAGCAGGGAAACAGCCGACCTGACCCACGGCCAGTACTTC. The gene calls are TRBV7-9 and TRBJ2-7; D not resolved. Trimming took off 6 bases at V and 10 bases at J, with 25 bases between the two ends. CDR1 SEHNR and CDR2 FQNEAQ come from the germline V gene (reference sequence). The CDR3 is 15 residues long.

This clone was observed a few times. The chain is built from TRBV11-1 and TRBJ2-1; 7 nucleotides line up with TRBD2. The ends lost 5 bases at V and 9 bases at J; junction bases unmatched: 10. Per the germline V gene, CDR1 is SGHAT and CDR2 is FQDESV (reference sequence). This CDR3 region has 14 residues. The CDR3 here is CASSPPGLVREQFF. The CDR3 nucleotides read TGTGCCAGCAGCCCCCCCGGACTAGTGCGTGAGCAGTTCTTC.

The gene calls are TRBV9 and TRBJ2-5; 10 bases fit TRBD2. With V trimmed by 0 bases and J by 5 bases, 7 bases remained unmatched. The germline gives CDR1 SGDLS, CDR2 YYNGEE. This CDR3 contains 16 residues. The CDR3 bases are TGTGCCAGCAGCGTAGAGGCTAGCGGGAGCGGTGAGACCCAGTACTTC. Translation: CASSVEASGSGETQYF.

This clone was recorded once. This sequence joins TRBV7-2 and TRBJ1-2; TRBD1 is a possible D gene (6 bases). The CDR3 contains 16 residues. Per germline, CDR1 SGHTA and CDR2 FQGNSA. V gave up 1 base and J gave up 1 base, with 13 bases separating them. CDR3 sequence (DNA): TGTGCCAGCAGCTTAGGAGGACAGTCGTTTAACTATGGCTACACCTTC. Encoded protein: CASSLGGQSFNYGYTF.

This chain joins TRBV9 and TRBJ2-2, with a weak D call TRBD2 (5 bases). Germline lookup yields CDR1 SGDLS and CDR2 YYNGEE. The V and J ends lost 8 bases and 2 bases respectively, with 13 bases between them. This CDR3 is 14 amino acids long. The CDR3 is CASQEGVNTGELFF. The CDR3 nucleotides are TGTGCCAGTCAAGAGGGCGTAAACACCGGGGAGCTGTTTTTT.

This rearrangement joins TRBV4-1 to TRBJ2-2; 8 bases fit TRBD2. The CDR3 has 19 amino acids. The V segment lost 1 base and the J segment 5 bases; nucleotides outside the gene matches: 15. Per the germline V gene, CDR1 is MGHRA and CDR2 is YSYEKL. CDR3 nucleotide sequence: TGCGCCAGCAGCCAAGGCGTTTTCCAGCGGGAGCTTTATACCGGGGAGCTGTTTTTT. Its translation: CASSQGVFQRELYTGELFF.

The rearrangement links TRBV11-2 to TRBJ1-2; tentative D call: TRBD1 (6 bases). The germline CDR1 and CDR2 sequences are SGHAT and FQNNGV. V gave up 2 bases and J gave up 4 bases, with 11 bases separating them. The CDR3 loop spans 14 amino acids. The CDR3, as DNA: TGTGCCAGCAGCTTACGAGGGGGATTCTATGGCTACACCTTC. Protein sequence: CASSLRGGFYGYTF. Based on the CDR3 plus reference TRBV11-2 and TRBJ1-2, the full variable domain is EAGVAQSPRYKIIEKRQSVAFWCNPISGHATLYWYQQILGQGPKLLIQFQNNGVVDDSQLPKDRFSAERLKGVDSTLKIQPAKLEDSAVYLCASSLRGGFYGYTFGSGTRLTVV.

This clone appeared a single time. The chain combines TRBV18 with TRBJ2-1; 12 positions agree with TRBD1. The CDR3 loop spans 17 amino acids. The germline V gene encodes CDR1 KGHSH and CDR2 LQKENI. The V segment lost 4 bases and the J segment 7 bases; nucleotides outside the gene matches: 11. The CDR3 protein is CASSLRNPGQGANEQFF. The CDR3 coding sequence is TGTGCCAGCTCACTCAGAAATCCGGGACAGGGGGCAAATGAGCAGTTCTTC.

This clone came up once. The chain is built from TRBV2 and TRBJ1-4; TRBD1 agrees at 7 bases. The germline CDR1 and CDR2 sequences are SNHLY and FYNNEI. The CDR3 is 13 residues long. V shed 6 bases, J shed 8 bases, and the junction held 6 bases outside the gene matches. In DNA form, the CDR3 reads TGTGCCAGCAGGGAGGGGACAGTAGAAAAACTGTTTTTT. Its protein product is CASREGTVEKLFF.

The gene calls are TRBV28 and TRBJ1-2; D ambiguous. The length of the CDR3 is 16 residues. Germline V gives CDR1 MDHEN, CDR2 SYDVKM. Trimming removed 3 bases at V and 1 base at J, with 15 bases between. The CDR3 protein is CASSFPSGAVNYGYTF. The DNA for the CDR3 is TGTGCCAGCAGTTTCCCCTCGGGAGCAGTTAACTATGGCTACACCTTC.